The T cell receptor beta chain described here comes from a study of graft-versus-host responses after intestinal transplantation. Looking at the study overall: Induction with anti-thymocyte globulin, then tacrolimus and steroids for about 3 years, was given to all recipients.

The assay was immunoSEQ multiplex PCR, and TCRdb's table has in-frame clones only and misses some. The sample has about 39,000 clones; more than 80% are singletons. As concerns this clone: Antigen unknown.

J gave up 1 base and V 3 bases, and 8 bases lay outside the gene matches. The CDR3 runs 16 residues. Germline V gene sequence: CDR1 SGHNT, CDR2 YYREEE (reference sequence). Overall study findings and caveats: In recipient marrow, GvH clones were found, and some appeared first in ileum or blood. Clonal ratios of graft-versus-host to host-versus-graft in allografts were high for patients exhibiting graft-donor T cell macrochimerism.

This TCR derives from a human patient who received an intestinal transplant, so some T cells may come from the graft donor. Sample: PBMCs, taken nearly 750 days after intestinal transplantation. This chain uses TRBV5-4 with TRBJ2-5, with 8 bases lining up with TRBD2. The CDR3 DNA sequence: TGTGCCAGCAGCTCCTACTATCGGGGGGGCCAAGAGACCCAGTACTTC. Translated, it gives CASSSYYRGGQETQYF.